This T cell receptor (beta chain) was recovered during a study of T-cell memory formation after mild COVID-19. There are many counts of this clonotype. What it binds is unknown. V was pared by 5 bases and J by 6 bases, with 1 base of the junction left unmatched. The CDR3 is 13 amino acids. Germline V gene lookup returns CDR1 MNHEY and CDR2 SVGAGI. Overall study results and limits: Contracting CD4+ clones lay largely in CM and EM, with CD8+ ones residing in EMRA. Researchers could not confirm that second-wave clones peaking on day 37 targeted SARS-CoV-2. From day 15 to 85, contracting clones were balanced between CD4 and CD8, whereas later expanders leaned toward CD4+.

5'RACE primed from the constant segment yielded TCR alpha and TCR beta cDNA libraries bearing sample barcodes and UMIs. TCRdb re-called the 5' RACE reads with MiXCR, one entry per CDR3 protein. The sample shows around 300,000 distinct CDR3 sequences, 13% of them seen only once. This TCR was recovered from a man aged 18 to 30 who had mild COVID-19 (a few samples of this study predate the infection). Cell type and time point are not known. Sequenced: PBMCs or a T cell subset sorted from them (not recorded which). V and J are TRBV6-5 and TRBJ2-1; 10 nucleotides match TRBD2. The CDR3 nucleotides read TGTGCCAGCAGTAGACTAGCGGGCAATGAGCAGTTCTTC. Translation gives CASSRLAGNEQFF.